The T cell receptor beta chain described here comes from a study of human T cells and chemical hapten exposure listed by TCRdb under 2021. Notes on the research overall: For sensitization, 2% DPC in acetone was applied to a roughly 2 cm by roughly 2 cm area of upper inner arm skin. The patient cohort, mostly female, included alopecia areata with under or over 50% scalp involvement, alopecia totalis and alopecia universalis. For TCR sequencing, blood came from 25 to 35 alopecia patients at anywhere from one to four time points (pre-sensitization, 2, 6 and 24 weeks). Libraries were combined into a pool for sequencing, and differences in TCR yield between samples came mainly from small differences in library volumes within the pool. This study followed changes in the peripheral blood TCR repertoire in vivo during primary and secondary sensitization of alopecia patients to the hapten diphenylcyclopropenone (DPC). Patient blood was sampled pre-sensitization (week 0) and at 2, 6 and about 24 weeks after DPC sensitization. Throughout the approximately 24-week study period, patients were also given weekly therapeutic DPC doses on the scalp. Patch testing was done on the upper back using Finn chambers containing 0.01% DPC, and results were scored after 6 days according to International Contact Dermatitis Research Group standards. The paper as a whole reports these results and caveats: The number of PT1 expanded TCRs positively correlated with patch test score, significant at thresholds 8, 16 and 32 but not 4. No change with DPC sensitization was found in the number of TCRs above 1 in 1000 frequency, and no evidence of global repertoire structure alterations was found. Compared with pre-sensitization or healthy control sets, expanded TCRs formed significantly more large CDR3 similarity clusters, which is consistent with antigen-driven responses. Alopecia, a presumed autoimmune disease, was present in all patients, so the immune response of the patients might differ from that of healthy individuals. Repeated subsampling changed both the strength of the expansion versus patch-test correlation and the threshold at which that correlation became significant.

Library preparation was by RACE. Data came from a NextSeq 500. Library preparation attached unique molecular identifiers to individual cDNA molecules for quantitative, reproducible TCR counting. Each blood RNA sample was used to sequence both TCR alpha and TCR beta chains. In the paper's pipeline: The median number of TCRs per sample was approximately 96,000, ranging from about 23,224 to 750,000. The Decombinator software suite was used to annotate the V, J and CDR3 of the TCR reads. For the PS versus PT1 abundance plots, all samples were subsampled to the same number of TCRs (28,000). TCRs were defined as expanded if absent before sensitization and observed at least eight times at the 2-week time point. Clones were called with MiXCR by TCRdb after fastp trimmed the public reads at Q25, and only in-frame beta chains were retained. Every distinct CDR3 protein forms one entry, paired with its most common genes and DNA. These V and J calls are TCRdb output, not the study's own analysis. The table for this sample lists some 71,000 distinct CDR3 sequences; roughly 11% of them were counted only once. The biggest ten clones account for roughly 1.5% of the sample.

Read against the paper, the sample's time point label means: patch test 3, about 24 weeks after DPC sensitization. The treatment or condition label corresponds to: therapeutic diphenylcyclopropenone sensitization with weekly scalp DPC. At every patch-test visit, the blood draw took place before the patch test was put on. Patients were eligible if aged 18 to 70, diagnosed with alopecia and judged suitable for DPC therapy, and pregnant patients were excluded. Total RNA was extracted from unfractionated whole blood that had been collected in Tempus Blood RNA tubes. In this sample, this clonotype turned up many times. The antigen it binds to is not known. There are no base qualities to consult, and no much larger clone falls within one base. The CDR3 goes from the cysteine to the phenylalanine over 18 residues. The DNA shown is the 54-base CDR3, in frame from base 1.

The sequence derives from a woman between 50 and 59 years old with alopecia areata. Some clones in this sample may be carry-over from other donors' samples. The chain links TRBV21-1 with TRBJ2-6; TRBD1 is the table's D call, not checked against the DNA. TRBV21-1 is noted as a pseudogene. The sequencing here drew on whole blood, taken in connection with sensitization to the hapten diphenylcyclopropenone (DPC). The bases are TGTGCCAGCAGCGACGAGACAGGGTCGAGCTCTGGGGCCAACGTCCTGACTTTC. This yields the protein CASSDETGSSSGANVLTF.